This passage covers 26 T cell receptor beta chains from one sample sequenced in a study of T cell repertoires in cytomegalovirus infection. TCRdb reprocessed the reads with MiXCR, giving one entry per CDR3 protein. The table lists more than 350,000 distinct CDR3 sequences, approximately 31% of them singletons. The sample comprised PBMCs. The receptors were gathered from a human donor in good health (CMV status not recorded). Some clones in this sample may be carry-over from other donors' samples.

This clonotype was counted a few times. The chain links TRBV7-2 to TRBJ2-3; a weak D match, TRBD2 (5 bases). With 1 base removed from V and 0 bases from J, the gap between germline ends came to 11 bases. From germline, CDR1 is SGHTA and CDR2 FQGNSA. This CDR3 has 16 amino acids. The CDR3 nucleotides are TGTGCCAGCAGCTTAGGCCCTAGCACTAGCACAGATACGCAGTATTTT. This sequence encodes CASSLGPSTSTDTQYF.

V usage is TRBV7-3 and J usage is TRBJ2-3; 10 bases are shared with TRBD2. The CDR3 contains 15 residues. Germline CDR1 SGHTA, CDR2 FQGTGA. The J segment lost 7 bases and the V segment lost 2 bases, leaving 6 bases of the junction unmatched. CDR3 region: CASSLQAGGPYTQYF. CDR3 nucleotide sequence: TGTGCCAGCAGCTTACAAGCGGGGGGGCCCTATACGCAGTATTTT. Full variable domain (rest looked up from reference TRBV7-3 and TRBJ2-3): GAGVSQTPSNKVTEKGKYVELRCDPISGHTALYWYRQSLGQGPEFLIYFQGTGAADDSGLPNDRFFAVRPEGSVSTLKIQRTERGDSAVYLCASSLQAGGPYTQYFGPGTRLTVL.

This clonotype was counted a few times. The chain has TRBV19 and TRBJ2-2; a possible D gene is TRBD2 (6 bases). V dropped 5 bases and J dropped 5 bases, with 12 bases sitting between them. The CDR3 consists of 14 residues. Germline-derived CDR1 and CDR2 are LNHDA and SQIVND (reference sequence). CDR3 nucleotide sequence: TGTGCCAGTAGTCCTCACGGGGGAACCGGGGAGCTGTTTTTT. As protein: CASSPHGGTGELFF.

The chain has TRBV4-2 and TRBJ1-4, with a tentative D call TRBD1 (6 bases). V lost 7 bases to trimming and J lost 6 bases, with 24 bases between them. Germline values: CDR1 LGHNA, CDR2 YNFKEQ. The CDR3 spans 17 residues. The DNA of the CDR3 is TGTGCCAGCACCAATCTCGGGGGGCCGAGTAAAGATGAAAAACTGTTTTTT. The encoded protein is CASTNLGGPSKDEKLFF.

This clonotype was recorded many times. V gene TRBV7-2 combines with J gene TRBJ1-5; tentatively, D is TRBD1 (6 bases). This CDR3 region has 16 residues. From germline, CDR1 is SGHTA and CDR2 FQGNSA. V lost 3 bases, J lost 5 bases, and 17 bases lay in between. The CDR3 loop is CASSLLGGGDDQPQHF. CDR3 DNA sequence: TGTGCCAGCAGCTTGTTAGGGGGGGGGGACGATCAGCCCCAGCATTTT.

This clonotype has at least ten counts. V usage is TRBV7-2 and J usage is TRBJ2-1; 7 bases are shared with TRBD2. With 8 bases clipped from V and 1 base from J, the junction kept 8 bases outside the gene matches. Germline assignment: CDR1 SGHTA and CDR2 FQGNSA. The CDR3 is 15 amino acids. In DNA form, the CDR3 reads TGTGCCAGCTTACCGGACGGGGGGTCCTACAATGAGCAGTTCTTC. Protein sequence: CASLPDGGSYNEQFF.

As concerns this clonotype: Given a much more abundant clone one base away, this may be a read error. The chain carries TRBV20-1 and TRBJ1-2; D remains unclear. Per the germline V gene, CDR1 is DFQATT and CDR2 is SNEGSKA (reference sequence). This CDR3 region has 14 residues. The CDR3 bases are TGCAGTTCTAGAGTGGGGTGGGATAACTATGGCTACACCTTC. Translating it yields CSSRVGWDNYGYTF.

This clonotype was observed a handful of times. This chain joins TRBV7-6 and TRBJ1-5; D unresolved. CDR1 is SGHVS, CDR2 FNYEAQ, per germline. Trimming took off 5 bases at V and 7 bases at J, with 9 bases between the two ends. The CDR3 has 12 residues. Written as DNA, the CDR3 is TGTGCCAGCAGCACTCCCGGACAGCCCCAGCATTTT. As protein: CASSTPGQPQHF.

This clonotype was counted between two and nine times. The V gene is TRBV19, the J gene TRBJ2-1, with TRBD1 identical over 7 bases. The V segment lost 6 bases and the J segment 3 bases; nucleotides outside the gene matches: 2. The CDR3 is 13 residues long. CDR1 and CDR2 from the germline V gene are LNHDA and SQIVND (reference sequence). CDR3 in DNA: TGTGCCAGTAGCCGACAGGGCTACAATGAGCAGTTCTTC. Translation gives CASSRQGYNEQFF.

This chain connects TRBV24-1 to TRBJ2-1; D possibly corresponds to TRBD1 (5 bases). The V end was cut by 6 bases, the J end by 5 bases, with 19 bases between. Germline loops: CDR1 KGHDR, CDR2 SFDVKD. The CDR3 extends over 16 amino acids. CDR3 in DNA: TGTGCCACCAGTCGCAGGGCGCCTATTCTGGACAATGAGCAGTTCTTC. It codes for CATSRRAPILDNEQFF.

This clonotype appeared a few times. The chain combines TRBV6-2 or TRBV6-3 with TRBJ1-1; the match to TRBD1 covers 7 bases. V lost 4 bases and J lost 1; bases outside the gene matches: 6. CDR1 MNHEY and CDR2 SVGEGT come from the germline V gene. The CDR3 extends over 15 amino acids. The CDR3 bases are TGTGCCAGCAGTTCACAGGGGCTCTCGAACACTGAAGCTTTCTTT. This gives the protein CASSSQGLSNTEAFF.

The rearrangement joins TRBV7-9 to TRBJ2-1; 9 bases are a match to TRBD2. The J segment lost 10 bases and the V segment lost 1 base, leaving 17 bases of the junction unmatched. In germline, CDR1 is SEHNR, CDR2 FQNEAQ (reference sequence). The CDR3 consists of 18 residues. CDR3 sequence reads: CASSLVMFGGGAAWEQFF. In DNA, the CDR3 is TGTGCCAGCAGCTTAGTTATGTTCGGCGGGGGGGCCGCATGGGAGCAGTTCTTC.

This clonotype was seen only a few times. This chain uses TRBV6-1 with TRBJ2-1; D remains ambiguous. Germline CDR1 reads MNHNS; CDR2 reads SASEGT. V was cut by 2 bases and J by 12 bases, with 11 bases left in between. This CDR3 comprises 12 residues. The chain's CDR3 is CASSENGVGQFF. CDR3 sequence (DNA): TGTGCCAGCAGTGAAAACGGAGTGGGGCAGTTCTTC.

V usage is TRBV19 and J usage is TRBJ1-5, with 7 positions matching TRBD1. Germline trimming cut 3 bases from V and 7 bases from J; bases unmatched to any gene: 12. This CDR3 comprises 16 residues. Germline assignment: CDR1 LNHDA and CDR2 SQIVND (reference sequence). CDR3 loop: CASSIGQALFMQPQHF. The CDR3 DNA sequence: TGTGCCAGTAGTATCGGACAGGCACTTTTTATGCAGCCCCAGCATTTT.

As to this clonotype: Germline is not matched at one junction end, which may reflect a read error. This sequence joins TRBV7-8 and TRBJ2-7; D might be TRBD1 (7 bases). Germline values: CDR1 SGHVS, CDR2 FQNEAQ. The CDR3 is made up of 16 amino acids. The CDR3 DNA reads TGTGCCAGCAGCTCCCATCCCGCGACAGGGACTTACGAGCAGTGCTTC. This sequence encodes CASSSHPATGTYEQCF. Supplemented by reference TRBV7-8 and TRBJ2-7, the full variable domain reads GAGVSQSPRYKVAKRGQDVALRCDPISGHVSLFWYQQALGQGPEFLTYFQNEAQLDKSGLPSDRFFAERPEGSVSTLKIQRTQQEDSAVYLCASSSHPATGTYEQCFGPGTRLTVT.

This clonotype was picked up many times. The rearrangement uses TRBV7-8 and TRBJ2-7; D is uncertain. This CDR3 spans 13 amino acids. V lost 1 base, J lost 2 bases, and 6 bases lay in between. Germline V CDR1 and CDR2: SGHVS, FQNEAQ. The CDR3 sequence: CASSLEFAYEQYF. In DNA, the CDR3 is TGTGCCAGCAGCTTAGAGTTCGCCTACGAGCAGTACTTC.

The chain carries TRBV19 and TRBJ1-2; TRBD1 aligns across 8 bases. V trimming: 5 bases; J trimming: 4 bases; junction bases outside the gene matches: 12. Germline V gene sequence: CDR1 LNHDA, CDR2 SQIVND (reference sequence). This CDR3 is built from 16 residues. The DNA for the CDR3 is TGTGCCAGTAGTCTCCGGACAGGGTCAGGGATCTATGGCTACACCTTC. This gives the protein CASSLRTGSGIYGYTF.

J is TRBJ1-3 and V is TRBV10-3, with unresolved D. The CDR3 consists of 15 residues. V was pared by 3 bases and J by 1 base, with 10 bases between. The germline gives CDR1 ENHRY, CDR2 SYGVKD. In nucleotides, the CDR3 is TGTGCCATCAGTGACGGCCCGGCTTCTGGAAACACCATATATTTT. This sequence encodes CAISDGPASGNTIYF.

In the case of this clonotype: Possible read error: a much larger clone is one base away. J is TRBJ2-2 and V is TRBV7-2; 9 nucleotides align to TRBD2. Germline V gene sequence: CDR1 SGHTA, CDR2 FQGNSA. The CDR3 consists of 16 residues. CDR3 coding DNA: TGTGCCAGCAGCTTTTCTGCGGGGGGGCGGACCGGGGAGATGTTTTTT. It translates to CASSFSAGGRTGEMFF.

The genes are TRBV20-1 and TRBJ2-7; 15 bases agree with TRBD2. The V gene end was trimmed by 4 bases and the J gene end by 3 bases; junction bases not matched to a gene: 4. CDR3 length equals 15 residues. The germline gives CDR1 DFQATT, CDR2 SNEGSKA (reference sequence). The CDR3 bases are TGCAGTGCTACGGGACTAGCGGGGGGTGACTACGAGCAGTACTTC. This translates into CSATGLAGGDYEQYF.

This clonotype has ten or more counts. The rearrangement links TRBV7-2 to TRBJ2-5, with TRBD1 matching 10 bases. CDR3 length equals 15 residues. CDR1 and CDR2 (germline): SGHTA, FQGNSA. With V trimmed by 4 bases and J by 5 bases, 7 bases remained unmatched. The CDR3 nucleotides are TGTGCCAGCAGCTCCGGCGGGGGACAGGGGGAGACCCAGTACTTC. Its protein is CASSSGGGQGETQYF.

The V call is TRBV24-1, the J call TRBJ1-1; a weak D match, TRBD1 (6 bases). V lost 8 bases and J 5 bases, leaving 14 bases between the germline ends. The CDR3 runs to 13 residues. Germline assignment: CDR1 KGHDR and CDR2 SFDVKD. CDR3 DNA sequence: TGTGCCACCATGAGGGAGGGGGATACTGAAGCTTTCTTT. It yields the protein CATMREGDTEAFF.

Comment on this clonotype: One end of the junction varies from germline; a read error may be responsible. The chain links TRBV19 to TRBJ2-3; D not resolved. The CDR3 extends over 14 amino acids. Germline V gene lookup returns CDR1 LNHDA and CDR2 SQIVND (reference sequence). The CDR3 reads CASRIGRGTDTQYF. CDR3 bases: TGTGCCAGTAGGATAGGACGGGGCACAGATACGCAGTATTTT.

This clonotype was counted between two and nine times. This chain links TRBV2 with TRBJ1-2; D gene unclear. V lost 3 bases and J 8 bases, leaving 10 bases between the germline ends. The CDR3 consists of 12 residues. The germline gives CDR1 SNHLY, CDR2 FYNNEI. The CDR3 loop is CASSEGGFGYTF. For the CDR3, the DNA is TGTGCCAGCAGTGAGGGAGGGTTCGGCTACACCTTC.

Concerning this clonotype: A much larger clone lies a single base off, so this may be a read error. The chain has TRBV4-1 and TRBJ2-3, with D tentatively TRBD2 (5 bases). The CDR3 totals 17 residues. Germline CDR1 MGHRA, CDR2 YSYEKL. Here the CDR3 reads CASSKDKGGSFTDTQYF. CDR3 coding DNA: TGCGCCAGCAGCAAAGATAAGGGCGGGTCCTTCACAGATACGCAGTATTTT.

This clonotype was detected many times. The chain is built from TRBV7-2 and TRBJ2-3, with 9 bases that match TRBD2. The CDR3 spans 18 residues. V trimming: 1 base; J trimming: 2 bases; junction bases outside the gene matches: 10. Germline lookup yields CDR1 SGHTA and CDR2 FQGNSA. DNA for the CDR3: TGTGCCAGCAGCTTAGGACCGGTGCTAGCGGGGCCCACAGATACGCAGTATTTT. Its translation is CASSLGPVLAGPTDTQYF.